These 4 T cell receptor beta chains share one sample of origin, sequenced in a study of blood T cell repertoires in COVID-19. This table comes from immunoSEQ multiplex PCR, and its TCRdb copy is limited to in-frame clones, with some not included. The sample shows about 280,000 clones, around 85% of them seen only once. Sequencing used PBMCs or T cells enriched from blood (not recorded which). All receptors come from a woman aged 50 to 65 who had recovered from COVID-19.

This clone was counted a single time. The chain carries TRBV6-5 and TRBJ1-2; 11 bases map to TRBD1. Germline V gives CDR1 MNHEY, CDR2 SVGAGI. The CDR3 has 15 amino acids. V was clipped by 6 bases and J by 4 bases; unmatched bases: 7. The CDR3 DNA sequence: TGTGCCAGCAGAACTGGACAGGGGGCAAGCTATGGCTACACCTTC. Protein product: CASRTGQGASYGYTF.

The chain couples TRBV25-1 to TRBJ2-1; 8 bases align to TRBD1. Losses at the gene ends were 10 bases for V and 4 bases for J; bases not matched to a gene: 18. Germline assignment: CDR1 MGHDK and CDR2 SYGVNS. CDR3 length: 17 residues. CDR3 bases: TGTGCCACTCAATACAGGGGGAGCGGAACGAAATACAATGAGCAGTTCTTC. Protein sequence: CATQYRGSGTKYNEQFF.

The genes are TRBV11-3 and TRBJ2-2; the D gene is possibly TRBD1 (5 bases). The germline V gene encodes CDR1 SGHNT and CDR2 YENEEA. The CDR3 has 15 amino acids. Trimming stripped 4 bases from V and 3 bases from J, with 12 bases between. The DNA for the CDR3 is TGTGCCAGCAGCTCGGTCAGGGATCACACCGGGGAGCTGTTTTTT. This gives the protein CASSSVRDHTGELFF.

This sequence joins TRBV7-8 and TRBJ2-1; D call uncertain. The germline V gene has CDR1 SGHVS and CDR2 FQNEAQ. This CDR3 comprises 13 residues. The germline V and J ends were trimmed by 6 bases and 6 bases, with 12 bases remaining between them. The CDR3 region has the DNA TGTGCCAGCAGACAACCGCCGGGCAATGAGCAGTTCTTC. Residues: CASRQPPGNEQFF.